This passage covers 26 T cell receptor beta chains from one sample sequenced in a study of control samples from healthy donors and cancer patients. Profiling relied on immunoSEQ multiplex PCR, and the TCRdb table lists in-frame clones only, not all of them. The profile covers roughly 150,000 clones, with around nine tenths appearing a single time and 1.5% to 2% taken by the ten largest. The sample consisted of blood. The receptors were gathered from a man between 18 and 29 years old in good health.

V usage is TRBV28 and J usage is TRBJ1-1; the D is unclear. The CDR3 runs to 13 residues. The germline V gene has CDR1 MDHEN and CDR2 SYDVKM. V dropped 7 bases and J dropped 1 base, with 10 bases sitting between them. CDR3 protein: CASTRIRNTEAFF. CDR3 coding DNA: TGTGCCAGCACCCGGATCAGGAACACTGAAGCTTTCTTT.

This clone was observed a single time. The rearrangement joins TRBV11-2 to TRBJ2-5, with TRBD1 matching 7 bases. Germline trimming cut 5 bases from V and 1 base from J; bases unmatched to any gene: 4. This CDR3 region has 14 residues. Germline V gene lookup returns CDR1 SGHAT and CDR2 FQNNGV. In DNA, the CDR3 is TGTGCCAGCAGCGTACAGGGGACCCAAGAGACCCAGTACTTC. It codes for CASSVQGTQETQYF. The complete variable domain, with remaining parts taken from reference TRBV11-2 and TRBJ2-5, reads EAGVAQSPRYKIIEKRQSVAFWCNPISGHATLYWYQQILGQGPKLLIQFQNNGVVDDSQLPKDRFSAERLKGVDSTLKIQPAKLEDSAVYLCASSVQGTQETQYFGPGTRLLVL.

The V gene is TRBV4-3, the J gene TRBJ2-3; 9 bases align to TRBD2. The CDR3 is made up of 16 amino acids. The germline V gene has CDR1 LGHNA and CDR2 YSLEER. Trimming took 3 bases from V and 5 from J; bases not matched to a gene: 9. The CDR3 DNA follows: TGCGCCAGCAGCCAGGCGGGGGGGCGGACCAGAGATACGCAGTATTTT. It is translated as CASSQAGGRTRDTQYF.

This chain uses TRBV30 with TRBJ2-7, with 9 bases aligning to TRBD1. The CDR3 runs 14 residues. V lost 2 bases, J lost 3 bases, and 5 bases stayed unmatched. CDR1 and CDR2 (germline): GTSNPN, SVGIG (reference sequence). The CDR3 reads CAWSTGTGSYEQYF. The DNA for the CDR3 is TGTGCCTGGAGTACCGGGACAGGGAGCTACGAGCAGTACTTC.

The rearrangement joins TRBV6-5 to TRBJ2-7; D is undetermined. V lost 6 bases to trimming and J lost 3 bases, with 6 bases between them. The length of the CDR3 is 11 residues. The germline gives CDR1 MNHEY, CDR2 SVGAGI. DNA for the CDR3: TGTGCCAGCAGCTCTCGCTACGAGCAGTACTTC. Amino acid sequence: CASSSRYEQYF.

V gene TRBV5-1 combines with J gene TRBJ1-6, with D unclear. V lost 2 bases to trimming and J lost 8 bases, with 5 bases between them. The germline V gene has CDR1 SGHRS and CDR2 YFSETQ. The CDR3 spans 12 residues. CDR3 sequence (DNA): TGCGCCAGCAGCTTAATGCATTCACCCCTCCACTTT. This codes for CASSLMHSPLHF.

This rearrangement joins TRBV28 to TRBJ2-7; D call uncertain. Germline V CDR1 and CDR2: MDHEN, SYDVKM. V gave up 3 bases and J gave up 3 bases, with 12 bases separating them. The CDR3 is 14 residues long. The chain's CDR3 is CASSFSGSVYEQYF. The CDR3 DNA reads as TGTGCCAGCAGTTTCTCCGGCTCGGTCTACGAGCAGTACTTC.

V and J are TRBV12-3 or TRBV12-4 and TRBJ2-7, with D perhaps being TRBD1 or TRBD2 (5 bases each). The CDR3 has 12 residues. V lost 3 bases and J lost 6, with 9 bases in between. The DNA of the CDR3 is TGTGCCAGCAGTTTCGGGACCTCCGAGCAGTACTTC. Translating gives CASSFGTSEQYF.

The chain carries TRBV27 and TRBJ2-7; 7 bases map to TRBD1. The CDR3 loop spans 14 amino acids. The V and J ends lost 5 bases and 3 bases, in that order; junction bases with no gene match: 7. Germline V CDR1 and CDR2: MNHEY, SMNVEV (reference sequence). This chain's CDR3 is CASSRQGTSYEQYF. The CDR3 DNA sequence: TGTGCCAGCAGTCGACAGGGAACGAGCTACGAGCAGTACTTC.

The rearrangement uses TRBV7-9 and TRBJ1-1, with 8 bases aligning to TRBD1. This CDR3 is built from 14 residues. Per the germline V gene, CDR1 is SEHNR and CDR2 is FQNEAQ (reference sequence). Unmatched junction bases numbered 10, after V lost 8 bases and J lost 5 bases. The CDR3 nucleotides read TGTGCCAGCGAACTCACAGGGGGGGCGACTGAAGCTTTCTTT. This codes for CASELTGGATEAFF.

V is TRBV2 and J is TRBJ2-1; 10 bases align to TRBD2. The ends lost 2 bases at V and 8 bases at J; junction bases unmatched: 9. This CDR3 comprises 16 residues. The V gene's germline CDR1 is SNHLY and CDR2 FYNNEI. Here the CDR3 DNA reads TGTGCCAGCAGTGAACCCACAGCGGGGGGGCTGGATGAGCAGTTCTTC. It is translated as CASSEPTAGGLDEQFF. The variable domain in full, completed from reference TRBV2 and TRBJ2-1, reads EPEVTQTPSHQVTQMGQEVILRCVPISNHLYFYWYRQILGQKVEFLVSFYNNEISEKSEIFDDQFSVERPDGSNFTLKIRSTKLEDSAMYFCASSEPTAGGLDEQFFGPGTRLTVL.

J is TRBJ2-1 and V is TRBV6-5; D not certain. With 8 bases removed from V and 4 bases from J, the gap between germline ends came to 3 bases. The CDR3 spans 10 residues. Germline V gene sequence: CDR1 MNHEY, CDR2 SVGAGI. In DNA form, the CDR3 reads TGTGCCAGCGGATACAATGAGCAGTTCTTC. Translation gives CASGYNEQFF.

This clone was detected once. The chain combines TRBV18 with TRBJ1-6, with D maybe TRBD1 (5 bases). CDR1 is KGHSH, CDR2 LQKENI, per germline. Trimming shortened V by 5 bases and J by 9 bases, and 14 bases separated the two germline ends. The CDR3 extends over 14 amino acids. CDR3 protein: CASSSGTEGSPLHF. As DNA, the CDR3 is TGTGCCAGCTCATCCGGGACGGAAGGTTCACCCCTCCACTTT.

V and J are TRBV24-1 and TRBJ2-1, with D perhaps matching TRBD1 (6 bases). V was trimmed by 3 bases and J by 6 bases, leaving 14 bases between them. The CDR3 contains 15 residues. Germline CDR1 and CDR2: KGHDR and SFDVKD. CDR3 region: CATSDQGNVRNEQFF. The CDR3 nucleotides read TGTGCCACCAGTGATCAGGGGAACGTGCGCAATGAGCAGTTCTTC.

V usage is TRBV27 and J usage is TRBJ2-1, with 10 bases that match TRBD2. Germline lookup yields CDR1 MNHEY and CDR2 SMNVEV (reference sequence). Trimming cost V 6 bases and J 8 bases; bases outside gene matches: 13. The CDR3 covers 16 residues. CDR3 sequence: CASSRQPGLASDEQFF. The CDR3 nucleotides are TGTGCCAGCAGCAGGCAACCGGGACTAGCGAGCGATGAGCAGTTCTTC.

V usage is TRBV5-6 and J usage is TRBJ1-2, with a tentative D call TRBD1 (6 bases). The CDR3 has 14 residues. Germline CDR1 is SGHDT and CDR2 is YYEEEE. V lost 4 bases to trimming and J lost 0 bases, with 10 bases between them. The CDR3 sequence is CASSPTGANYGYTF. In DNA form, the CDR3 reads TGTGCCAGCAGCCCGACAGGAGCTAACTATGGCTACACCTTC. Supplemented by reference TRBV5-6 and TRBJ1-2, the full variable domain reads DAGVTQSPTHLIKTRGQQVTLRCSPKSGHDTVSWYQQALGQGPQFIFQYYEEEERQRGNFPDRFSGHQFPNYSSELNVNALLLGDSALYLCASSPTGANYGYTFGSGTRLTVV.

This chain joins TRBV7-3 and TRBJ2-2; D possibly corresponds to TRBD2 (5 bases). The V end lost 1 base, the J end lost 7 bases, and 13 bases lay between the germline ends. The CDR3 spans 15 residues. Germline V gene sequence: CDR1 SGHTA, CDR2 FQGTGA. Here the CDR3 DNA reads TGTGCCAGCAGCTTAAATAGAGGGCAAGACGGGGAGCTGTTTTTT. As protein: CASSLNRGQDGELFF.

V is TRBV30 and J is TRBJ1-5; D uncertain. Germline loops: CDR1 GTSNPN, CDR2 SVGIG (reference sequence). Trimming stripped 0 bases from V and 1 base from J, with 10 bases between. The CDR3 length is 15 residues. Here the CDR3 reads CAWSVDYGSNQPQHF. CDR3 coding DNA: TGTGCCTGGAGTGTAGATTACGGGAGCAATCAGCCCCAGCATTTT.

The V gene is TRBV3-1 (or the pseudogene TRBV3-2), the J gene TRBJ1-1, with TRBD1 identical over 11 bases. Per germline, CDR1 LGHDT and CDR2 YNNKEL (reference sequence). This CDR3 comprises 15 residues. The trim removed 5 bases at V and 5 bases at J, leaving 7 bases unmatched. The CDR3 DNA reads as TGTGCCAGCAGCGGGACAGGGGGATCGGGAACTGAAGCTTTCTTT. Amino acid sequence: CASSGTGGSGTEAFF.

V is TRBV6-4 and J is TRBJ1-5, with D possibly being TRBD1 (5 bases). The CDR3 extends over 17 amino acids. CDR1 and CDR2 (germline): MRHNA, SNTAGT. With 0 bases removed from V and 0 bases from J, the gap between germline ends came to 12 bases. The CDR3 sequence: CASSDSRLTGSNQPQHF. The CDR3 region has the DNA TGTGCCAGCAGTGACTCGCGGTTAACAGGTAGCAATCAGCCCCAGCATTTT.

The rearrangement joins TRBV28 to TRBJ2-2, with 10 bases identical to TRBD1. The CDR3 covers 17 residues. Per the germline V gene, CDR1 is MDHEN and CDR2 is SYDVKM. V was clipped by 5 bases and J by 5 bases; unmatched bases: 11. In DNA form, the CDR3 reads TGTGCCAGCAGTGAGACGCGGGACAGGGGTTCTACCGGGGAGCTGTTTTTT. It is translated as CASSETRDRGSTGELFF.

The chain uses TRBV5-6 and TRBJ2-2; the match to TRBD2 covers 8 bases. The CDR3 sequence is 14 residues long. V shed 5 bases and J 7 bases; nucleotides not matched to a gene: 7. In germline, CDR1 is SGHDT, CDR2 YYEEEE. The CDR3 protein is CASSPTGGVGELFF. CDR3 nucleotides: TGTGCCAGCAGTCCGACCGGGGGGGTCGGGGAGCTGTTTTTT.

The chain has TRBV7-2 and TRBJ2-7; a possible D gene is TRBD2 (6 bases). The CDR3 runs 15 residues. V dropped 4 bases and J dropped 5 bases, with 18 bases sitting between them. CDR1 is SGHTA and CDR2 is FQGNSA in the germline V gene. The CDR3 bases are TGTGCCAGCAGCTCTCCCAACGGGGGTCCCAACGAGCAGTACTTC. This translates into CASSSPNGGPNEQYF.

The chain joins TRBV3-1 (or the pseudogene TRBV3-2) to TRBJ1-1, with D tentatively TRBD1 (5 bases). Trimming removed 4 bases at V and 3 bases at J, with 12 bases between. In germline, CDR1 is LGHDT, CDR2 YNNKEL (reference sequence). The CDR3 contains 14 residues. CDR3 loop: CASSLTVGDTEAFF. As DNA, the CDR3 is TGTGCCAGCAGCCTCACGGTGGGGGACACTGAAGCTTTCTTT.

The V call is TRBV3-1 (or the pseudogene TRBV3-2), the J call TRBJ1-3, with 10 positions matching TRBD1. The germline gives CDR1 LGHDT, CDR2 YNNKEL (reference sequence). The CDR3 is 15 residues long. J gave up 8 bases and V 0 bases, and 4 bases lay outside the gene matches. CDR3 DNA sequence: TGTGCCAGCAGCCAAGAGGACAGGGGGTCAGACACCATATATTTT. This sequence encodes CASSQEDRGSDTIYF.

This chain connects TRBV6-2 or TRBV6-3 to TRBJ1-5; D unresolved. V was trimmed by 5 bases and J by 4 bases, leaving 15 bases between them. Germline CDR1 and CDR2: MNHEY and SVGEGT. The CDR3 is made up of 15 amino acids. The CDR3 DNA follows: TGTGCCAGCAGTCCCAGCCCAGGCCGTAATCAGCCCCAGCATTTT. As protein: CASSPSPGRNQPQHF.